Following are 10 T cell receptor beta chains from one sample sequenced in a study of T cell changes during pregnancy in multiple sclerosis. Using immunoSEQ multiplex PCR, the repertoire was profiled, and TCRdb retains in-frame clones only, with some absent. This sample has 60,000 to 85,000 clones, with approximately 91% found just once. Sample: peripheral blood, taken in the first trimester of pregnancy. The source is a female donor with multiple sclerosis, enrolled in a pregnancy study.

CDR3 in amino acids: CASSPTSGGANHYEQYF. The CDR3 bases are TGTGCCAGCAGCCCGACTAGCGGGGGGGCAAACCACTACGAGCAGTACTTC. The J gene is TRBJ2-7, the V gene TRBV7-8; 14 positions match TRBD2. Germline CDR1 and CDR2: SGHVS and FQNEAQ. Unmatched junction bases numbered 9, after V lost 5 bases and J lost 3 bases. This CDR3 comprises 17 residues.

The chain couples TRBV28 to TRBJ1-3; weak D call: TRBD1 (6 bases). V was pared by 6 bases and J by 1 base, with 13 bases between. Germline CDR1 is MDHEN and CDR2 is SYDVKM. The CDR3 runs to 15 residues. The CDR3 coding sequence is TGTGCCAGCAGCATCCTACAGGGATCTGGAAACACCATATATTTT. It specifies CASSILQGSGNTIYF.

The chain couples TRBV5-1 to TRBJ1-2, with TRBD1 identical over 10 bases. The CDR3 extends over 15 amino acids. Looked up from germline, CDR1 is SGHRS and CDR2 is YFSETQ. V lost 4 bases, J lost 8 bases, and 11 bases stayed unmatched. This CDR3 is CASSPKADRGQGYTF. CDR3 DNA: TGCGCCAGCAGCCCGAAGGCCGACAGGGGGCAAGGCTACACCTTC.

The chain joins TRBV6-6 to TRBJ2-5; D gene uncertain. The V and J ends lost 2 bases and 5 bases respectively, with 12 bases between them. Germline values: CDR1 MNHNY, CDR2 SVGAGI (reference sequence). There are 14 residues in the CDR3. The CDR3 sequence is CASSYQDYSETQYF. In DNA form, the CDR3 reads TGTGCCAGCAGTTACCAGGATTACTCGGAGACCCAGTACTTC.

The chain is built from TRBV7-3 and TRBJ1-2; 7 nucleotides match TRBD1. With V trimmed by 2 bases and J by 8 bases, 8 bases remained unmatched. Germline lookup yields CDR1 SGHTA and CDR2 FQGTGA. This CDR3 is 14 amino acids long. The CDR3 nucleotides are TGTGCCAGCAGCTTACTAGGGGGCACGGAGGGCTACACCTTC. Translating gives CASSLLGGTEGYTF.

V gene TRBV6-6 combines with J gene TRBJ1-5; tentatively, D is TRBD1 (5 bases). The germline gives CDR1 MNHNY, CDR2 SVGAGI (reference sequence). The CDR3 runs to 14 residues. With 6 bases removed from V and 5 bases from J, the gap between germline ends came to 14 bases. The CDR3 sequence: CASSPPGEHQPQHF. In DNA, the CDR3 is TGTGCCAGCAGCCCCCCGGGGGAGCATCAGCCCCAGCATTTT.

The chain carries TRBV6-1 and TRBJ1-1, with TRBD1 as a possible D gene (5 bases). Germline V lookup: CDR1 MNHNS, CDR2 SASEGT. Trimming pared 8 bases from V and 1 base from J, leaving 11 bases between. This CDR3 contains 13 residues. CDR3 sequence (DNA): TGTGCCAGCGGGACTACTTGGAACACTGAAGCTTTCTTT. This gives the protein CASGTTWNTEAFF.

The V gene is TRBV25-1, the J gene TRBJ2-7, with 7 bases matching TRBD2. The germline V gene encodes CDR1 MGHDK and CDR2 SYGVNS. V trimming: 2 bases; J trimming: 6 bases; junction bases outside the gene matches: 7. The CDR3 runs to 14 residues. DNA of the CDR3: TGTGCCAGCAGTGAAATAGGCGGGAGAAGCGAGCAGTACTTC. Amino acid sequence: CASSEIGGRSEQYF.

The CDR3 bases are TGTGCCAGCAGCCCCAGGGGTGGGGGAACACACTATGGCTACACCTTC. It specifies CASSPRGGGTHYGYTF. The gene calls are TRBV7-2 and TRBJ1-2; D perhaps matches TRBD1 (6 bases). V lost 5 bases and J lost 3, with 19 bases in between. CDR1 is SGHTA and CDR2 is FQGNSA in the germline V gene. The CDR3 spans 16 residues. Full variable domain (remainder filled in from reference TRBV7-2 and TRBJ1-2): GAGVSQSPSNKVTEKGKDVELRCDPISGHTALYWYRQSLGQGLEFLIYFQGNSAPDKSGLPSDRFSAERTGGSVSTLTIQRTQQEDSAVYLCASSPRGGGTHYGYTFGSGTRLTVV.

V is TRBV6-5 and J is TRBJ2-1; 8 positions agree with TRBD1. The CDR3 spans 15 residues. V shed 2 bases, J shed 5 bases, and the junction held 5 bases outside the gene matches. Germline V gene data show CDR1 as MNHEY and CDR2 as SVGAGI. CDR3 loop: CASSYQGARNNEQFF. The CDR3 bases are TGTGCCAGCAGTTACCAGGGGGCGAGGAACAATGAGCAGTTCTTC.